The 21 T cell receptor beta chains reported below all come from one sample, sequenced in a study of T cells after yellow fever vaccination. One entry per CDR3 protein, called by TCRdb with MiXCR from the 5' RACE reads. The table includes approximately 450,000 distinct CDR3 sequences, around 19% detected once. The sequencing used PBMCs, collected before the yellow fever booster vaccination. The source of these receptors is a man younger than 35 who received the YFV17D yellow fever vaccine.

This clonotype was picked up a small number of times. The chain carries TRBV5-1 and TRBJ2-6; 8 bases fit TRBD1. This CDR3 region has 15 residues. V lost 4 bases to trimming and J lost 2 bases; unmatched junction nucleotides: 2. Germline-derived CDR1 and CDR2 are SGHRS and YFSETQ. CDR3 in amino acids: CASSRTGPGANVLTF. In DNA, the CDR3 is TGCGCCAGCAGCCGGACAGGGCCTGGGGCCAACGTCCTGACTTTC.

This clonotype was seen only a few times. Here the CDR3 DNA reads TGTGCCAGCAGCTCCGACAGGGTGGGTGGCGAGCAGTACTTC. Translated: CASSSDRVGGEQYF. The gene calls are TRBV7-9 and TRBJ2-7; 7 bases line up with TRBD1. The CDR3 runs to 14 residues. After removal of 4 bases from V and 6 bases from J, the junction contained 9 bases not matched to a gene. Germline values: CDR1 SEHNR, CDR2 FQNEAQ (reference sequence). The variable domain in full, completed from reference TRBV7-9 and TRBJ2-7, reads DTGVSQNPRHKITKRGQNVTFRCDPISEHNRLYWYRQTLGQGPEFLTYFQNEAQLEKSRLLSDRFSAERPKGSFSTLEIQRTEQGDSAMYLCASSSDRVGGEQYFGPGTRLTVT.

This clonotype was seen a handful of times. The chain employs TRBV14 and TRBJ2-1, with TRBD2 matching over 11 bases. The CDR3 runs 16 residues. J lost 6 bases, V lost 4 bases, and 8 bases had no gene match. The germline gives CDR1 SGHDN, CDR2 FVKESK. In nucleotides, the CDR3 is TGTGCCAGCAGCCGAGGGTTACTAGCGGGGGCCAATGAGCAGTTCTTC. It encodes CASSRGLLAGANEQFF.

The rearrangement uses TRBV10-3 and TRBJ1-1; D gene unclear. The CDR3 extends over 15 amino acids. Trimming took off 4 bases at V and 0 bases at J, with 12 bases between the two ends. Germline CDR1 and CDR2: ENHRY and SYGVKD. The CDR3, as DNA: TGTGCCATCAGTGTCGGAGGTGGGATGAACACTGAAGCTTTCTTT. Translated, it gives CAISVGGGMNTEAFF.

The V call is TRBV2, the J call TRBJ2-6; tentatively, D is TRBD1 (6 bases). The germline V and J ends were trimmed by 5 bases and 0 bases, with 11 bases remaining between them. The germline V gene encodes CDR1 SNHLY and CDR2 FYNNEI. The CDR3 covers 16 residues. CDR3 DNA sequence: TGTGCCAGCAGTTGGGACACCTTCTCTGGGGCCAACGTCCTGACTTTC. Residues: CASSWDTFSGANVLTF.

This clonotype was found a few times. The J gene is TRBJ2-5, the V gene TRBV15; D is perhaps TRBD2 (6 bases). The CDR3 covers 14 residues. V dropped 1 base and J dropped 5 bases, with 11 bases sitting between them. Germline V gene data show CDR1 as LNHNV and CDR2 as YYDKDF (reference sequence). The chain's CDR3 is CATSRAGGGETQYF. Written as DNA, the CDR3 is TGTGCCACCAGCAGAGCCGGGGGTGGGGAGACCCAGTACTTC.

This clonotype appeared many times. The chain recombines TRBV11-2 with TRBJ1-1; 7 positions agree with TRBD1. CDR1 is SGHAT and CDR2 is FQNNGV in the germline V gene. V was pared by 3 bases and J by 1 base, with 2 bases of the junction left unmatched. The CDR3 extends over 14 amino acids. CDR3 DNA: TGTGCCAGCAGCTTCACAGGGGCGAACACTGAAGCTTTCTTT. It specifies CASSFTGANTEAFF.

V is TRBV12-3 or TRBV12-4 and J is TRBJ2-7; 16 bases are a match to TRBD2. This CDR3 spans 15 amino acids. J gave up 5 bases and V 6 bases, and 4 bases lay outside the gene matches. Here the CDR3 reads CASSRGLAGGNEQYF. Here the CDR3 DNA reads TGTGCCAGCAGCCGGGGACTAGCGGGGGGGAACGAGCAGTACTTC.

In this sample, this clonotype turned up a few times. The chain combines TRBV4-2 with TRBJ2-3; D is perhaps TRBD2 (6 bases). The CDR3 sequence is 17 residues long. From germline, CDR1 is LGHNA and CDR2 YNFKEQ. V was clipped by 4 bases and J by 3 bases, with 20 bases between them. The CDR3 loop is CASSPQAQRVGTDTQYF. CDR3 coding DNA: TGTGCCAGCAGCCCCCAGGCCCAGCGGGTGGGGACAGATACGCAGTATTTT.

V gene TRBV6-6 combines with J gene TRBJ1-5; D gene ambiguous. This CDR3 is 15 amino acids long. V dropped 0 bases and J dropped 3 bases, with 9 bases sitting between them. Germline lookup yields CDR1 MNHNY and CDR2 SVGAGI (reference sequence). DNA for the CDR3: TGTGCCAGCAGTTACTCGGGGATAGACAATCAGCCCCAGCATTTT. Protein sequence: CASSYSGIDNQPQHF.

There are many counts of this clonotype. The V gene is TRBV12-3 or TRBV12-4, the J gene TRBJ2-4; 8 nucleotides line up with TRBD2. The CDR3 sequence is 17 residues long. V lost 3 bases to trimming and J lost 0 bases; unmatched junction nucleotides: 7. CDR3 amino acids: CASSFSRGDLAKNIQYF. CDR3 bases: TGTGCCAGCAGTTTCTCGCGGGGGGACCTAGCCAAAAACATTCAGTACTTC.

This clonotype was recorded a few times. V usage is TRBV4-3 and J usage is TRBJ2-1, with 11 bases aligning to TRBD2. The germline CDR1 and CDR2 sequences are LGHNA and YSLEER. This CDR3 has 17 residues. V gave up 0 bases and J gave up 7 bases; unmatched junction bases: 8. The CDR3 DNA follows: TGCGCCAGCAGCCAAGATTGGGGGCTAGCGGGGGGAAATGAGCAGTTCTTC. The encoded protein is CASSQDWGLAGGNEQFF.

J is TRBJ1-5 and V is TRBV29-1; 7 positions agree with TRBD1. CDR1 is SQVTM and CDR2 is ANQGSEA in the germline V gene. The trim removed 7 bases at V and 6 bases at J, leaving 6 bases unmatched. The CDR3 covers 12 residues. The CDR3 coding sequence is TGCAGCGCCCGGACAGGTTCTCAGCCCCAGCATTTT. It specifies CSARTGSQPQHF.

This clonotype was observed a few times. V and J are TRBV5-1 and TRBJ1-5; 7 bases map to TRBD1. CDR3 length: 15 amino acids. V was clipped by 0 bases and J by 5 bases; unmatched bases: 5. In germline, CDR1 is SGHRS, CDR2 YFSETQ. The CDR3 spells CASSLEPGGDQPQHF. CDR3 DNA sequence: TGCGCCAGCAGCTTGGAGCCAGGGGGTGATCAGCCCCAGCATTTT.

This clonotype was seen only a few times. The chain joins TRBV5-4 to TRBJ2-1, with 9 bases identical to TRBD2. Germline V lookup: CDR1 SGHNT, CDR2 YYREEE (reference sequence). J was trimmed by 0 bases and V by 4 bases; bases with no gene match: 5. CDR3 size: 16 residues. The CDR3 sequence is CASSGNSGGSYNEQFF. The CDR3 bases are TGTGCCAGCAGCGGTAATAGCGGGGGCTCCTACAATGAGCAGTTCTTC.

This chain uses TRBV20-1 with TRBJ2-3, with 12 positions matching TRBD2. Germline assignment: CDR1 DFQATT and CDR2 SNEGSKA (reference sequence). The CDR3 contains 16 residues. V was pared by 5 bases and J by 0 bases, with 6 bases of the junction left unmatched. CDR3 protein: CSARLAGVASTDTQYF. The CDR3, as DNA: TGCAGTGCTCGACTAGCGGGGGTAGCTAGCACAGATACGCAGTATTTT.

V and J are TRBV5-6 and TRBJ2-3; D tentatively fits TRBD1 or TRBD2 (5 bases each). The CDR3 has 14 amino acids. V was pared by 2 bases and J by 8 bases, with 15 bases between. Germline V lookup: CDR1 SGHDT, CDR2 YYEEEE. This chain's CDR3 is CASSFSGAGSTQYF. The CDR3, as DNA: TGTGCCAGCAGCTTCTCCGGGGCGGGTAGTACGCAGTATTTT.

The chain recombines TRBV2 with TRBJ2-1; the D is unclear. The CDR3 runs 14 residues. The germline V and J ends were trimmed by 6 bases and 0 bases, with 9 bases remaining between them. Per germline, CDR1 SNHLY and CDR2 FYNNEI. This chain's CDR3 is CASRGLDSYNEQFF. The CDR3 DNA reads TGTGCCAGCAGGGGTTTGGACTCCTACAATGAGCAGTTCTTC.

The chain carries TRBV29-1 and TRBJ2-7; TRBD1 agrees at 7 bases. The CDR3 runs 13 residues. V lost 3 bases, J lost 0 bases, and 2 bases stayed unmatched. Germline CDR1 is SQVTM and CDR2 is ANQGSEA. The CDR3 nucleotides are TGCAGCGTTGACCCAGGGGGCTCCTACGAGCAGTACTTC. Amino acid sequence: CSVDPGGSYEQYF.

This clonotype showed up many times. The chain joins TRBV10-3 to TRBJ1-5, with D unresolved. The germline V gene has CDR1 ENHRY and CDR2 SYGVKD. V was trimmed by 0 bases and J by 5 bases, leaving 8 bases between them. The CDR3 is 14 amino acids. CDR3: CAISESVSDQPQHF. In DNA form, the CDR3 reads TGTGCCATCAGTGAGTCGGTCTCAGATCAGCCCCAGCATTTT.

The rearrangement uses TRBV19 and TRBJ2-2; D unclear. From germline, CDR1 is LNHDA and CDR2 SQIVND (reference sequence). V shed 3 bases and J shed 6 bases, with 14 bases lying between them. The CDR3 has 15 residues. DNA of the CDR3: TGTGCCAGTAGTATGAGTTTCGGAAGCCCCGGGGAGCTGTTTTTT. Its protein is CASSMSFGSPGELFF.